This passage covers 30 T cell receptor beta chains from one sample sequenced in a study of blood T cell repertoires in COVID-19. TCRdb keeps only in-frame clones here, not all; method: immunoSEQ multiplex PCR. The sample has around 12,000 clones, nearly 90% seen once. Sequencing was performed on peripheral blood. All receptors derive from a human donor in a cohort sampled during active COVID-19.

The V and J genes are TRBV12-3 or TRBV12-4 and TRBJ2-3; D gene unclear. Trimming stripped 5 bases from V and 0 bases from J, with 3 bases between. This CDR3 is built from 12 residues. CDR3 in DNA: TGTGCCAGCAGTCATAGCACAGATACGCAGTATTTT. This codes for CASSHSTDTQYF.

The CDR3 DNA is TGTGCCAGCAGCAAAACGCAGGGTTGGAGGGCCAACGTCCTGACTTTC. It yields the protein CASSKTQGWRANVLTF. This chain joins TRBV21-1 and TRBJ2-6; the table's D gene call, TRBD1, was not cross checked with the DNA. TRBV21-1 is recorded as a pseudogene. The CDR3 extends over 16 amino acids.

On this clone itself: A junction boundary mismatches the germline segment, possibly from a read error. The V call is TRBV3-1 (or the pseudogene TRBV3-2), the J call TRBJ2-5, with unresolved D. The length of the CDR3 is 11 residues. Per the germline V gene, CDR1 is LGHDT and CDR2 is YNNKEL (reference sequence). CDR3 amino acids: CASSQMRSLNF. The CDR3 coding sequence is TGTGCCAGCAGCCAAATGCGGTCCCTTAACTTC.

This clone has a single count. This rearrangement joins TRBV5-1 to TRBJ1-5, with a tentative D call TRBD1 (5 bases). This CDR3 is built from 14 residues. With 0 bases removed from V and 1 base from J, the gap between germline ends came to 5 bases. The V gene's germline CDR1 is SGHRS and CDR2 YFSETQ. The CDR3 nucleotides read TGCGCCAGCAGCTTGGGGACAAGCAATCAGCCCCAGCATTTT. Amino acids: CASSLGTSNQPQHF.

The chain employs TRBV7-8 and TRBJ2-7, with TRBD2 identical over 10 bases. CDR3 length equals 14 residues. CDR1 and CDR2 from the germline V gene are SGHVS and FQNEAQ. The trim removed 5 bases at V and 4 bases at J, leaving 5 bases unmatched. CDR3 sequence: CASSRPGLAYEQYF. The DNA for the CDR3 is TGTGCCAGCAGCCGACCGGGACTAGCGTACGAGCAGTACTTC.

The rearrangement uses TRBV7-2 and TRBJ2-1; 10 bases match TRBD2. Germline V gene sequence: CDR1 SGHTA, CDR2 FQGNSA. Trimming cost V 1 base and J 8 bases; bases outside gene matches: 5. The CDR3 has 15 amino acids. In DNA, the CDR3 is TGTGCCAGCAGCTTAGTCAGCGGGGGGGTCGATGAGCAGTTCTTC. Amino acid sequence: CASSLVSGGVDEQFF.

The chain employs TRBV29-1 and TRBJ1-2; D call uncertain. CDR1 is SQVTM and CDR2 is ANQGSEA in the germline V gene. The length of the CDR3 is 11 residues. Trimming took 7 bases from V and 4 from J, leaving 10 bases between them. CDR3 sequence (DNA): TGCAGCGCGGGTGGGAGCTATGGCTACACCTTC. Protein sequence: CSAGGSYGYTF.

The chain couples TRBV24-1 to TRBJ1-2; 8 bases map to TRBD1. Germline V gene sequence: CDR1 KGHDR, CDR2 SFDVKD. The V and J ends lost 0 bases and 1 base, in that order; junction bases with no gene match: 6. The CDR3 runs 17 residues. CDR3 DNA sequence: TGTGCCACCAGTGATTTGCCAGGCAGGGGGCATAACTATGGCTACACCTTC. As protein: CATSDLPGRGHNYGYTF.

The rearrangement joins TRBV9 to TRBJ2-1; TRBD2 matches at 11 bases. There are 15 residues in the CDR3. Germline CDR1 is SGDLS and CDR2 is YYNGEE. Trimming at V came to 0 bases and at J to 6 bases, leaving 2 bases not matched to a gene. CDR3 loop: CASSVELAGVNEQFF. CDR3 coding DNA: TGTGCCAGCAGCGTAGAACTAGCGGGGGTCAATGAGCAGTTCTTC.

The V gene is TRBV7-2, the J gene TRBJ2-5; 11 bases line up with TRBD2. Per germline, CDR1 SGHTA and CDR2 FQGNSA. The V and J ends lost 5 bases and 4 bases, in that order; junction bases with no gene match: 9. This CDR3 comprises 16 residues. The CDR3 nucleotides read TGTGCCAGCAGCCGGGTAGCGGGGGGGCCGATAGAGACCCAGTACTTC. Amino acids: CASSRVAGGPIETQYF.

This clone was seen only once. The rearrangement joins TRBV2 to TRBJ2-5; the match to TRBD2 covers 8 bases. J gave up 4 bases and V 4 bases, and 17 bases lay outside the gene matches. The CDR3 loop spans 18 amino acids. Germline lookup yields CDR1 SNHLY and CDR2 FYNNEI. The CDR3 sequence is CASSVSYVNGGAGETQYF. In DNA, the CDR3 is TGTGCCAGCAGTGTCTCTTACGTTAACGGGGGGGCCGGAGAGACCCAGTACTTC. Full variable domain (missing parts from reference TRBV2 and TRBJ2-5): EPEVTQTPSHQVTQMGQEVILRCVPISNHLYFYWYRQILGQKVEFLVSFYNNEISEKSEIFDDQFSVERPDGSNFTLKIRSTKLEDSAMYFCASSVSYVNGGAGETQYFGPGTRLLVL.

The V and J genes are TRBV19 and TRBJ1-2; unclear D gene. The germline V and J ends were trimmed by 3 bases and 3 bases, with 8 bases remaining between them. Germline V lookup: CDR1 LNHDA, CDR2 SQIVND (reference sequence). CDR3 length equals 13 residues. CDR3 coding DNA: TGTGCCAGTAGTATGAAGCCCGACTATGGCTACACCTTC. Translated: CASSMKPDYGYTF.

V is TRBV28 and J is TRBJ2-1; 8 bases line up with TRBD1. Germline loops: CDR1 MDHEN, CDR2 SYDVKM. This CDR3 contains 15 residues. With V trimmed by 6 bases and J by 9 bases, 13 bases remained unmatched. This chain's CDR3 is CASRFLGTGQGEQFF. Here the CDR3 DNA reads TGTGCCAGCAGATTTCTAGGGACAGGTCAAGGTGAGCAGTTCTTC. The entire variable domain, with the rest obtained from reference TRBV28 and TRBJ2-1, is as follows: DVKVTQSSRYLVKRTGEKVFLECVQDMDHENMFWYRQDPGLGLRLIYFSYDVKMKEKGDIPEGYSVSREKKERFSLILESASTNQTSMYLCASRFLGTGQGEQFFGPGTRLTVL.

The chain joins TRBV9 to TRBJ2-7; possibly TRBD2 for D (7 bases). Trimming took 4 bases from V and 4 from J, leaving 18 bases between them. Germline-derived CDR1 and CDR2 are SGDLS and YYNGEE. The CDR3 runs 15 residues. CDR3 sequence: CASSPGGGSGYEQYF. In DNA form, the CDR3 reads TGTGCCAGCAGCCCGGGCGGGGGCTCAGGATACGAGCAGTACTTC. The full variable domain, completed using reference TRBV9 and TRBJ2-7, is DSGVTQTPKHLITATGQRVTLRCSPRSGDLSVYWYQQSLDQGLQFLIQYYNGEERAKGNILERFSAQQFPDLHSELNLSSLELGDSALYFCASSPGGGSGYEQYFGPGTRLTVT.

This chain uses TRBV6-2 or TRBV6-3 with TRBJ1-2; D gene unclear. Trimming left V 0 bases short and J 6 bases short, with 5 bases between. Germline V CDR1 and CDR2: MNHEY, SVGEGT. This CDR3 has 12 residues. DNA for the CDR3: TGTGCCAGCAGTTACTCCGGGAATGGCTACACCTTC. Protein sequence: CASSYSGNGYTF.

The genes are TRBV6-2 or TRBV6-3 and TRBJ1-6; weak D call: TRBD1 (6 bases). V was clipped by 6 bases and J by 7 bases, with 10 bases between them. Germline CDR1 and CDR2: MNHEY and SVGEGT. CDR3 length equals 13 residues. The CDR3 DNA sequence: TGTGCCAGCAGCTATGACAGGAATTCACCCCTCCACTTT. Amino acid sequence: CASSYDRNSPLHF.

V gene TRBV7-9 combines with J gene TRBJ2-2; maybe TRBD2 (6 bases). The CDR3 is 16 amino acids. Germline CDR1 is SEHNR and CDR2 is FQNEAQ (reference sequence). V lost 5 bases, J lost 7 bases, and 20 bases lay in between. The CDR3 reads CASSSASRVEGGELFF. CDR3 in DNA: TGTGCCAGCAGCAGCGCCTCCAGGGTGGAGGGCGGGGAGCTGTTTTTT.

The chain is built from TRBV5-1 and TRBJ1-4; 7 positions agree with TRBD1. CDR3 length: 15 amino acids. The ends lost 3 bases at V and 7 bases at J; junction bases unmatched: 9. Germline V gene sequence: CDR1 SGHRS, CDR2 YFSETQ. The CDR3 protein is CASSYNRGQGEKLFF. The DNA for the CDR3 is TGCGCCAGCAGCTACAACAGGGGCCAGGGTGAAAAACTGTTTTTT.

The V call is TRBV7-2, the J call TRBJ1-5, with D possibly TRBD1 on 6 matching bases. V was cut by 0 bases and J by 7 bases, with 13 bases left in between. Per the germline V gene, CDR1 is SGHTA and CDR2 is FQGNSA. CDR3 length: 15 residues. The CDR3 DNA reads as TGTGCCAGCAGCTTAGCGCCAGGGGAGAGACAGCCCCAGCATTTT. It translates to CASSLAPGERQPQHF.

The chain combines TRBV19 with TRBJ1-5, with 8 bases that match TRBD1. Germline trimming cut 6 bases from V and 5 bases from J; bases unmatched to any gene: 12. There are 16 residues in the CDR3. In germline, CDR1 is LNHDA, CDR2 SQIVND (reference sequence). The CDR3 DNA sequence: TGTGCCAGTAGCATATCGACAGGACAGGGCTATCAGCCCCAGCATTTT. Its protein product is CASSISTGQGYQPQHF.

The rearrangement uses TRBV7-2 and TRBJ2-3; 8 bases match TRBD2. CDR3 length: 17 amino acids. Germline lookup yields CDR1 SGHTA and CDR2 FQGNSA. Unmatched junction bases numbered 16, after V lost 5 bases and J lost 6 bases. The CDR3 DNA reads as TGTGCCAGCAGCCCGCCCTTCGGGACTAGGGAGGGGGATACGCAGTATTTT. This sequence encodes CASSPPFGTREGDTQYF. Complete variable domain (other parts from reference TRBV7-2 and TRBJ2-3): GAGVSQSPSNKVTEKGKDVELRCDPISGHTALYWYRQSLGQGLEFLIYFQGNSAPDKSGLPSDRFSAERTGGSVSTLTIQRTQQEDSAVYLCASSPPFGTREGDTQYFGPGTRLTVL.

The J gene is TRBJ1-1, the V gene TRBV2, with a weak D call TRBD1 (5 bases). The CDR3 length is 13 residues. Trimming removed 8 bases at V and 1 base at J, with 11 bases between. Germline V gene sequence: CDR1 SNHLY, CDR2 FYNNEI. The CDR3 loop is CASRGGSNTEAFF. The CDR3 DNA follows: TGTGCCAGCCGGGGGGGGTCGAACACTGAAGCTTTCTTT.

This clone was observed a few times. A junction boundary mismatches the germline segment, possibly from a read error. J is TRBJ2-7 and V is TRBV3-1 (or the pseudogene TRBV3-2); no firm D call. The CDR3 covers 12 residues. Germline loops: CDR1 LGHDT, CDR2 YNNKEL (reference sequence). CDR3 sequence reads: CASSQGASRSHF. CDR3 nucleotides: TGTGCCAGCAGCCAAGGTGCTTCCCGCAGTCACTTC.

The rearrangement joins TRBV2 to TRBJ2-1; D possibly corresponds to TRBD2 (6 bases). Germline CDR1 is SNHLY and CDR2 is FYNNEI. This CDR3 region has 15 residues. V was cut by 7 bases and J by 7 bases, with 20 bases left in between. The CDR3 sequence: CASTPGTRPWNEQFF. Here the CDR3 DNA reads TGTGCCAGCACCCCCGGGACTCGGCCTTGGAATGAGCAGTTCTTC.

V and J are TRBV5-1 and TRBJ2-1; 9 bases agree with TRBD1. The CDR3 has 15 amino acids. Germline CDR1 is SGHRS and CDR2 is YFSETQ. The trim removed 0 bases at V and 4 bases at J, leaving 2 bases unmatched. CDR3 coding DNA: TGCGCCAGCAGCTTGGGACAGGGGGTATACAATGAGCAGTTCTTC. It specifies CASSLGQGVYNEQFF.

The chain uses TRBV3-1 (or the pseudogene TRBV3-2) and TRBJ2-7; TRBD1 is a possible D gene (5 bases). Germline lookup yields CDR1 LGHDT and CDR2 YNNKEL (reference sequence). The V gene lost 0 bases and the J gene lost 2 bases, with 20 bases spanning the gap. This CDR3 has 18 amino acids. CDR3 in DNA: TGTGCCAGCAGCCAAGATTTACAAGGGGATGGTTATCCCTACGAGCAGTACTTC. It specifies CASSQDLQGDGYPYEQYF.

This sequence joins TRBV11-2 and TRBJ2-2, with D maybe TRBD1 (6 bases). CDR3 size: 16 residues. Trimming cost V 1 base and J 4 bases, with 13 bases left between them. The germline V gene encodes CDR1 SGHAT and CDR2 FQNNGV. CDR3 sequence: CASSLGQVGSTGELFF. The CDR3 bases are TGTGCCAGCAGCTTAGGACAGGTTGGGAGCACCGGGGAGCTGTTTTTT.

J is TRBJ2-5 and V is TRBV11-3; 8 bases line up with TRBD2. The CDR3 is 17 amino acids. Germline CDR1 and CDR2: SGHNT and YENEEA. V dropped 5 bases and J dropped 4; count of bases not matched to a gene: 15. CDR3 residues: CASSPLLWRGVGETQYF. Written as DNA, the CDR3 is TGTGCCAGCAGCCCCTTACTTTGGCGGGGGGTTGGAGAGACCCAGTACTTC.

This clone has just one count. The chain has TRBV6-2 or TRBV6-3 and TRBJ2-7; TRBD1 agrees at 8 bases. CDR1 is MNHEY, CDR2 SVGEGT, per germline. This CDR3 has 14 residues. V trimming: 4 bases; J trimming: 3 bases; junction bases outside the gene matches: 5. The DNA for the CDR3 is TGTGCCAGCAGTTCGAACGACAGGGGCTACGAGCAGTACTTC. Translated, it gives CASSSNDRGYEQYF.

About this clone itself: The junction and the germline gene differ at one end; a read error may be behind it. V gene TRBV7-7 combines with J gene TRBJ2-3, with TRBD1 as a possible D gene (6 bases). The germline CDR1 and CDR2 sequences are SSHAT and FNYEAQ (reference sequence). The length of the CDR3 is 15 residues. The CDR3 spells CASSVDRFSTDTQYF. The CDR3 DNA follows: TGTGCTAGCAGCGTCGACAGGTTTAGCACAGATACGCAGTATTTT.